Below, 15 T cell receptor beta chains from the same sample are listed, as sequenced in a study of human T cells and chemical hapten exposure. Noted time point: healthy volunteer bleed at 2 weeks. The authors extracted total RNA from unfractionated whole blood. TCRdb used MiXCR to reprocess the RACE reads, holding one entry per CDR3 protein. The sample lists around 130,000 distinct CDR3 sequences, more than 7.5% occurring once. The sequenced sample was whole blood. These receptor sequences come from a male donor in good health. Some clones in this sample may be carry-over from other donors' samples.

This clonotype was detected a few times. The rearrangement uses TRBV6-6 and TRBJ2-5; 8 nucleotides line up with TRBD1. After removal of 5 bases from V and 5 bases from J, the junction contained 10 bases not matched to a gene. The CDR3 is 15 amino acids. Per the germline V gene, CDR1 is MNHNY and CDR2 is SVGAGI (reference sequence). The CDR3 is CASSKPGQGRETQYF. In nucleotides, the CDR3 is TGTGCCAGCAGTAAACCCGGACAGGGTCGGGAGACCCAGTACTTC.

In its sample, this clonotype was seen a few times. The chain employs TRBV5-4 and TRBJ2-5; D is undetermined. V lost 0 bases, J lost 3 bases, and 6 bases lay in between. The CDR3 extends over 13 amino acids. Germline CDR1 SGHNT, CDR2 YYREEE (reference sequence). In DNA, the CDR3 is TGTGCCAGCAGCTTGGGCATTGAAGAGACCCAGTACTTC. Translating it yields CASSLGIEETQYF. Drawing the rest from reference TRBV5-4 and TRBJ2-5, the complete variable domain is ETGVTQSPTHLIKTRGQQVTLRCSSQSGHNTVSWYQQALGQGPQFIFQYYREEENGRGNFPPRFSGLQFPNYSSELNVNALELDDSALYLCASSLGIEETQYFGPGTRLLVL.

In this sample, this clonotype turned up many times. The chain uses TRBV5-1 and TRBJ2-1; TRBD2 matches 11 bases. CDR1 and CDR2 from the germline V gene are SGHRS and YFSETQ. After removal of 1 base from V and 9 bases from J, the junction contained 12 bases not matched to a gene. The CDR3 is made up of 17 amino acids. The CDR3 nucleotides are TGCGCCAGCAGCTTGCGGACTAGCGGGCAACGGGACGGTGAGCAGTTCTTC. Its protein product is CASSLRTSGQRDGEQFF.

The chain joins TRBV6-5 to TRBJ2-5; D tentatively fits TRBD1 or TRBD2 (7 bases each). This CDR3 has 16 amino acids. Looked up from germline, CDR1 is MNHEY and CDR2 is SVGAGI. Trimming cost V 6 bases and J 5 bases, with 22 bases left between them. The CDR3 DNA reads TGTGCCAGCAGCAGCGGACAGGCCATCGGGGGGGAGACCCAGTACTTC. This codes for CASSSGQAIGGETQYF.

This clonotype has more than one count but fewer than ten. The chain couples TRBV29-1 to TRBJ2-2; 8 nucleotides agree with TRBD1. The CDR3 consists of 15 residues. Germline V gene lookup returns CDR1 SQVTM and CDR2 ANQGSEA. V lost 4 bases and J lost 5; bases outside the gene matches: 9. The CDR3 DNA is TGCAGCGTTGGGGTCTCGACAGGGGTGACCGGGGAGCTGTTTTTT. As protein: CSVGVSTGVTGELFF.

This clonotype occurred a few times. This chain connects TRBV7-7 to TRBJ2-7, with D possibly matching TRBD1 (5 bases). CDR3 length: 14 residues. Germline-derived CDR1 and CDR2 are SSHAT and FNYEAQ (reference sequence). V gave up 5 bases and J gave up 3 bases, with 14 bases separating them. The CDR3: CASSPQADSYEQYF. The CDR3 bases are TGTGCCAGCAGCCCGCAGGCAGACAGCTACGAGCAGTACTTC.

This clonotype showed up just a few times. The J gene is TRBJ1-1, the V gene TRBV5-1; no reliable D call. Trimming shortened V by 1 base and J by 1 base, and 5 bases separated the two germline ends. The CDR3 is made up of 13 amino acids. CDR1 SGHRS and CDR2 YFSETQ come from the germline V gene. Here the CDR3 DNA reads TGCGCCAGCAGCTTGCAGGAGAACACTGAAGCTTTCTTT. Its translation: CASSLQENTEAFF.

The chain employs TRBV11-2 and TRBJ2-2; D is undetermined. The CDR3 spans 17 residues. Germline CDR1 and CDR2: SGHAT and FQNNGV. Trimming left V 3 bases short and J 0 bases short, with 14 bases between. In DNA, the CDR3 is TGTGCCAGCAGCTTTACGACCGATACAGCGAACACCGGGGAGCTGTTTTTT. Its protein is CASSFTTDTANTGELFF.

The V call is TRBV20-1, the J call TRBJ1-6; D call uncertain. CDR3 size: 16 residues. Per the germline V gene, CDR1 is DFQATT and CDR2 is SNEGSKA (reference sequence). V was shortened by 5 bases and J by 0 bases, with 14 bases between the two germline ends. The CDR3: CSASIPVGSYNSPLHF. The DNA of the CDR3 is TGCAGTGCTTCTATCCCAGTTGGCTCCTATAATTCACCCCTCCACTTT.

This clonotype was seen more than once but under ten times. The V and J genes are TRBV4-3 and TRBJ1-3; 7 bases line up with TRBD1. The CDR3 is made up of 15 amino acids. CDR1 and CDR2 (germline): LGHNA, YSLEER. V lost 1 base to trimming and J lost 2 bases; unmatched junction nucleotides: 2. The CDR3 protein is CASSQARGTGNTIYF. Written as DNA, the CDR3 is TGCGCCAGCAGCCAAGCCAGGGGGACTGGAAACACCATATATTTT.

This clonotype showed up many times. The chain joins TRBV7-9 to TRBJ1-1; no reliable D call. Trimming removed 3 bases from V and 1 base from J, with 3 bases in between. The CDR3 is 12 residues long. Germline CDR1 SEHNR, CDR2 FQNEAQ (reference sequence). The DNA for the CDR3 is TGTGCCAGCAGCTTCGGGAACACTGAAGCTTTCTTT. It codes for CASSFGNTEAFF.

This clonotype was observed at least ten times. This chain uses TRBV24-1 with TRBJ2-1; D is possibly TRBD2 (5 bases). Germline V gene sequence: CDR1 KGHDR, CDR2 SFDVKD. V lost 3 bases and J 5 bases, leaving 16 bases between the germline ends. This CDR3 region has 16 residues. CDR3 nucleotides: TGTGCCACCAGTGATCCGACTCCTGGAGGAAACAATGAGCAGTTCTTC. Translating gives CATSDPTPGGNNEQFF.

The chain joins TRBV3-1 to TRBJ2-2; D not resolved. The CDR3 consists of 15 residues. Trimming left V 3 bases short and J 1 base short, with 9 bases between. Looked up from germline, CDR1 is LGHDT and CDR2 is YNNKEL (reference sequence). CDR3 nucleotides: TGTGCCAGCAGCCAGGCCCGCGGGAACACCGGGGAGCTGTTTTTT. Translation gives CASSQARGNTGELFF.

The chain links TRBV14 to TRBJ1-1; no definite D call. CDR1 and CDR2 (germline): SGHDN, FVKESK. This CDR3 has 14 residues. V lost 3 bases to trimming and J lost 1 base, with 9 bases between them. The CDR3: CASSQAGWNTEAFF. CDR3 nucleotide sequence: TGTGCCAGCAGCCAGGCGGGGTGGAACACTGAAGCTTTCTTT.

This clonotype was detected ten times or more. This chain connects TRBV5-1 to TRBJ2-5, with no clear D. The germline gives CDR1 SGHRS, CDR2 YFSETQ. The CDR3 is 13 residues long. With 3 bases removed from V and 4 bases from J, the gap between germline ends came to 10 bases. CDR3 sequence reads: CASSSFLGETQYF. The DNA of the CDR3 is TGCGCCAGCAGCTCCTTTCTTGGAGAGACCCAGTACTTC.